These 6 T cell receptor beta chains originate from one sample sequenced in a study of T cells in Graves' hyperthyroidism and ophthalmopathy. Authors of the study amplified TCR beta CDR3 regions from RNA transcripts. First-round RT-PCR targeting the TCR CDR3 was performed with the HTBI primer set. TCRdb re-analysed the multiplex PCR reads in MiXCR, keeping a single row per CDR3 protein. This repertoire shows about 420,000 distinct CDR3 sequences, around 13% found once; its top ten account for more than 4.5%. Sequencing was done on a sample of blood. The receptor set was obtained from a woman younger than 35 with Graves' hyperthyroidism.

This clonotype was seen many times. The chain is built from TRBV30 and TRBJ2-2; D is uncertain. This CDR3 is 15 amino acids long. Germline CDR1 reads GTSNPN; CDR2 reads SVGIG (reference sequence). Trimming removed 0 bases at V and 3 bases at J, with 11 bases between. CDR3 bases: TGTGCCTGGAGTGTACTAAAGGCGGACACCGGGGAGCTGTTTTTT. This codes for CAWSVLKADTGELFF.

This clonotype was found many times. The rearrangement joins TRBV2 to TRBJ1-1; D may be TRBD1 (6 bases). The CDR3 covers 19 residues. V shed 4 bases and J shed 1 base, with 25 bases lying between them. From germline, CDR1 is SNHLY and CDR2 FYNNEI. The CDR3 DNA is TGTGCCAGCAGTGTCACAAGGGTCCGGGACACTAAGCCGAACACTGAAGCTTTCTTT. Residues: CASSVTRVRDTKPNTEAFF.

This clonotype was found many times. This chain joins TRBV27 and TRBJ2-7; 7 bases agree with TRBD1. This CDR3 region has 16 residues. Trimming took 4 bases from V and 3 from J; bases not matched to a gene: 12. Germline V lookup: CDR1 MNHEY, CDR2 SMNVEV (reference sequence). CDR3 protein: CASSWKATGFDYEQYF. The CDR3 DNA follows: TGTGCCAGCAGTTGGAAAGCGACAGGGTTCGACTACGAGCAGTACTTC.

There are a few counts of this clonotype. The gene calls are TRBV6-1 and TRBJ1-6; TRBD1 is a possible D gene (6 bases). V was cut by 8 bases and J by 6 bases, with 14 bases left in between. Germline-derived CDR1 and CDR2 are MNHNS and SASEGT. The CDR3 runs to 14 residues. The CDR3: CASGRGGGNSPLHF. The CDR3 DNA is TGTGCCAGCGGTAGGGGGGGGGGTAATTCACCCCTCCACTTT.

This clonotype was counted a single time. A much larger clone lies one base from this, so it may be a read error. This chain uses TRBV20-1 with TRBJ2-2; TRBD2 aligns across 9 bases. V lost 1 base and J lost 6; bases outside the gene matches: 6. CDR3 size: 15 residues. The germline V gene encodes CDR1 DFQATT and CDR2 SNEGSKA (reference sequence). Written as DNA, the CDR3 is TGCAGTGCTAGAGGGCGGGAGGGGGATGCCGGGGAGCTGTTTTTT. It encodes CSARGREGDAGELFF.

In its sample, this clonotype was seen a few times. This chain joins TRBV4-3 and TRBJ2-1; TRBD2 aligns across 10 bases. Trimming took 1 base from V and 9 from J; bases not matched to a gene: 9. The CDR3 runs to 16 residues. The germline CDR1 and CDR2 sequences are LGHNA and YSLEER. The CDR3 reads CASSQARAGGPGEQFF. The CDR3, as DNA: TGCGCCAGCAGCCAAGCCCGAGCGGGAGGGCCGGGTGAGCAGTTCTTC.